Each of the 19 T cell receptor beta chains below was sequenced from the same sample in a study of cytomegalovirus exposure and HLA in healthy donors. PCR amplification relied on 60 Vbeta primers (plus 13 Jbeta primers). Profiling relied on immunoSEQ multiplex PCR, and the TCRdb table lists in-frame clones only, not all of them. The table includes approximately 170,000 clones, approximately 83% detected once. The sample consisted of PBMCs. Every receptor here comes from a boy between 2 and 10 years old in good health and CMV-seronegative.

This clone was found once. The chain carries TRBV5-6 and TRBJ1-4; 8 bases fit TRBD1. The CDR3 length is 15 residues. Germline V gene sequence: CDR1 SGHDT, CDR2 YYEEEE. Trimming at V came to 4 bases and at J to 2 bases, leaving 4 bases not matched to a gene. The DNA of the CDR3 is TGTGCCAGCAGCGGACAGGGTGGCACTAATGAAAAACTGTTTTTT. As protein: CASSGQGGTNEKLFF.

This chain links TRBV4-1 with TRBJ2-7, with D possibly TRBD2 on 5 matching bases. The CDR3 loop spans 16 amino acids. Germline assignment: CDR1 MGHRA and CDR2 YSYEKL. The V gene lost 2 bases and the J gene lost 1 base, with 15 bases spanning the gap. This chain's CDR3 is CASSQIIALKSYEQYF. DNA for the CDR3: TGCGCCAGCAGCCAAATTATAGCGCTAAAATCCTACGAGCAGTACTTC.

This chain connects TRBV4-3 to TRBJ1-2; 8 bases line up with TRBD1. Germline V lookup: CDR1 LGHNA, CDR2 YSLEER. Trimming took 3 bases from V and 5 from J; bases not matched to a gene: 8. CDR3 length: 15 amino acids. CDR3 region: CASSQDTGGWYGYTF. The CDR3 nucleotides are TGCGCCAGCAGCCAGGACACAGGGGGTTGGTATGGCTACACCTTC.

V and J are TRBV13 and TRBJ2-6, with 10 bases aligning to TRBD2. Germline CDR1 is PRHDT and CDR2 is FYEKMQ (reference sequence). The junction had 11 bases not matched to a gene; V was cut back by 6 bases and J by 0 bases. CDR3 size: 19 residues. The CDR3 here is CASSMGWASGSSGANVLTF. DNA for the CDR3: TGTGCCAGCAGTATGGGATGGGCTAGCGGGAGCTCTGGGGCCAACGTCCTGACTTTC.

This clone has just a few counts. CDR3 sequence (DNA): TGTGCCAGCAGCAGGATGGGACTGCGGGAGCAGTACTTC. Residues: CASSRMGLREQYF. The V and J genes are TRBV5-6 and TRBJ2-7, with a tentative D call TRBD2 (6 bases). The length of the CDR3 is 13 residues. Per the germline V gene, CDR1 is SGHDT and CDR2 is YYEEEE. V gave up 4 bases and J gave up 7 bases, with 15 bases separating them.

The CDR3 region has the DNA TGTGCCAGCAGTTACCGAGGGCCCTCCGAGCAGTACTTC. Protein product: CASSYRGPSEQYF. The rearrangement links TRBV6-5 to TRBJ2-7, with D possibly being TRBD2 (5 bases). Germline V gene lookup returns CDR1 MNHEY and CDR2 SVGAGI. The CDR3 length is 13 residues. The V end was cut by 2 bases, the J end by 6 bases, with 11 bases between.

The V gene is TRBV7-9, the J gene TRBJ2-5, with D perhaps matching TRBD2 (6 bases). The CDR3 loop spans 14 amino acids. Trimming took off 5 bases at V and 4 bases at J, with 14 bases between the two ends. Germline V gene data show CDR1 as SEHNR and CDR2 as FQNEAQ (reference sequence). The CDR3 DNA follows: TGTGCCAGCAGCCTGGCGGGGCCGGGAGAGACCCAGTACTTC. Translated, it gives CASSLAGPGETQYF.

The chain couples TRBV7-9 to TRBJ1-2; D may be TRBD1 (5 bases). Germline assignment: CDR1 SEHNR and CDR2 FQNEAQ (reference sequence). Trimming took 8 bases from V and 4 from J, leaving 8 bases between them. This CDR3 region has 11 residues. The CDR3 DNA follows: TGTGCCAGCGGGGCTCTCTATGGCTACACCTTC. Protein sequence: CASGALYGYTF.

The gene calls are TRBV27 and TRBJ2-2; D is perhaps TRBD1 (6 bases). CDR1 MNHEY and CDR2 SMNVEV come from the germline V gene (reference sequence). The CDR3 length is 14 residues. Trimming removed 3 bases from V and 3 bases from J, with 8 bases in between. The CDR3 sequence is CASSFQGYTGELFF. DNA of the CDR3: TGTGCCAGCAGTTTCCAGGGGTACACCGGGGAGCTGTTTTTT.

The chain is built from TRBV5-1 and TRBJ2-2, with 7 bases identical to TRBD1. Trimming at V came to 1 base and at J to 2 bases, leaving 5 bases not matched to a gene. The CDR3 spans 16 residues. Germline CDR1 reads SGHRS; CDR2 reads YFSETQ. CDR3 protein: CASSLSGTVNTGELFF. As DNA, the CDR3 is TGCGCCAGCAGCTTGTCGGGGACAGTAAACACCGGGGAGCTGTTTTTT.

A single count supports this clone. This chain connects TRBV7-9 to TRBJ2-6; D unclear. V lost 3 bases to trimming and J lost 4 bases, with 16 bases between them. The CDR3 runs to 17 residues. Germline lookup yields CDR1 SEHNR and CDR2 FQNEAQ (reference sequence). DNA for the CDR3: TGTGCCAGCAGCTTTAACAGACCCGGTTGGGGGGCCAACGTCCTGACTTTC. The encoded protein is CASSFNRPGWGANVLTF.

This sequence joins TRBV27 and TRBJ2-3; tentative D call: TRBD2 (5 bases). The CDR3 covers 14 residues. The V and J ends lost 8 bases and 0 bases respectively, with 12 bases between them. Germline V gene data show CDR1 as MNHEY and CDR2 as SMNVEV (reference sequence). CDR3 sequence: CASAGIASTDTQYF. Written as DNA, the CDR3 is TGTGCCAGCGCCGGGATTGCTAGCACAGATACGCAGTATTTT.

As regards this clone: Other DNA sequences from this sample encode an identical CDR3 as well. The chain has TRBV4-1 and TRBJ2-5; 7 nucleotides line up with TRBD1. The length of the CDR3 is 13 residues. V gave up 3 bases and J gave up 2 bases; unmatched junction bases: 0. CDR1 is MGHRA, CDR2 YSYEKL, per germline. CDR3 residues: CASSQGQQETQYF. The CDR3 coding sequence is TGCGCCAGCAGCCAGGGACAGCAAGAGACCCAGTACTTC.

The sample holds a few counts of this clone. For the CDR3, the DNA is TGTGCCATCAGTGAGGGAGGAGGGGTAGAGACCCAGTACTTC. Translating it yields CAISEGGGVETQYF. The chain joins TRBV10-3 to TRBJ2-5; a possible D gene is TRBD2 (6 bases). Germline V gene lookup returns CDR1 ENHRY and CDR2 SYGVKD. This CDR3 comprises 14 residues. Trimming left V 2 bases short and J 4 bases short, with 11 bases between.

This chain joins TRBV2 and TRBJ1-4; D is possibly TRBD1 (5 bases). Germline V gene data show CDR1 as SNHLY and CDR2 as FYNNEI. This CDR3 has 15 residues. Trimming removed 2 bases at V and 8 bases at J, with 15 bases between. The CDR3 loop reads CASSERSQGGEKLFF. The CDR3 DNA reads TGTGCCAGCAGTGAAAGATCCCAGGGAGGGGAAAAACTGTTTTTT.

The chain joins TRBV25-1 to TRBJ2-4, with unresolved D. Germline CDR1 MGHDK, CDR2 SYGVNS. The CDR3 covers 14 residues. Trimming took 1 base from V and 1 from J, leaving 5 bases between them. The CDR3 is CASSESGAKNIQYF. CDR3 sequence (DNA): TGTGCCAGCAGTGAATCCGGGGCCAAAAACATTCAGTACTTC.

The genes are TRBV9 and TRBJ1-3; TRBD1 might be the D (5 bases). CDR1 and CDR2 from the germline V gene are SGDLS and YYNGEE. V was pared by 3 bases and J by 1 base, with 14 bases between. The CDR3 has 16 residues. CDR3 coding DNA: TGTGCCAGCAGCGGGGGGGAGGGAAGATCTGGAAACACCATATATTTT. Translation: CASSGGEGRSGNTIYF.

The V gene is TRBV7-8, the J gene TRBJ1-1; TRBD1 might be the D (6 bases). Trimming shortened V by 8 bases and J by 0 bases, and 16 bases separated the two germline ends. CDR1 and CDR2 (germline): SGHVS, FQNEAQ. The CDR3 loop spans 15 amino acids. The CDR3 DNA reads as TGTGCCAGCGTCGACAAAGGGGGGGTGAACACTGAAGCTTTCTTT. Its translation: CASVDKGGVNTEAFF.

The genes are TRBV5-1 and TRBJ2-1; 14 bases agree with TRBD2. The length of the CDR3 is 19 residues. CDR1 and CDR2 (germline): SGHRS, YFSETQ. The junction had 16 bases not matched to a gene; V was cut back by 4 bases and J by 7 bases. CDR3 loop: CASSTVPGLAGEGENEQFF. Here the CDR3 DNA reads TGCGCCAGCAGCACAGTCCCGGGACTAGCGGGAGAAGGGGAAAATGAGCAGTTCTTC.